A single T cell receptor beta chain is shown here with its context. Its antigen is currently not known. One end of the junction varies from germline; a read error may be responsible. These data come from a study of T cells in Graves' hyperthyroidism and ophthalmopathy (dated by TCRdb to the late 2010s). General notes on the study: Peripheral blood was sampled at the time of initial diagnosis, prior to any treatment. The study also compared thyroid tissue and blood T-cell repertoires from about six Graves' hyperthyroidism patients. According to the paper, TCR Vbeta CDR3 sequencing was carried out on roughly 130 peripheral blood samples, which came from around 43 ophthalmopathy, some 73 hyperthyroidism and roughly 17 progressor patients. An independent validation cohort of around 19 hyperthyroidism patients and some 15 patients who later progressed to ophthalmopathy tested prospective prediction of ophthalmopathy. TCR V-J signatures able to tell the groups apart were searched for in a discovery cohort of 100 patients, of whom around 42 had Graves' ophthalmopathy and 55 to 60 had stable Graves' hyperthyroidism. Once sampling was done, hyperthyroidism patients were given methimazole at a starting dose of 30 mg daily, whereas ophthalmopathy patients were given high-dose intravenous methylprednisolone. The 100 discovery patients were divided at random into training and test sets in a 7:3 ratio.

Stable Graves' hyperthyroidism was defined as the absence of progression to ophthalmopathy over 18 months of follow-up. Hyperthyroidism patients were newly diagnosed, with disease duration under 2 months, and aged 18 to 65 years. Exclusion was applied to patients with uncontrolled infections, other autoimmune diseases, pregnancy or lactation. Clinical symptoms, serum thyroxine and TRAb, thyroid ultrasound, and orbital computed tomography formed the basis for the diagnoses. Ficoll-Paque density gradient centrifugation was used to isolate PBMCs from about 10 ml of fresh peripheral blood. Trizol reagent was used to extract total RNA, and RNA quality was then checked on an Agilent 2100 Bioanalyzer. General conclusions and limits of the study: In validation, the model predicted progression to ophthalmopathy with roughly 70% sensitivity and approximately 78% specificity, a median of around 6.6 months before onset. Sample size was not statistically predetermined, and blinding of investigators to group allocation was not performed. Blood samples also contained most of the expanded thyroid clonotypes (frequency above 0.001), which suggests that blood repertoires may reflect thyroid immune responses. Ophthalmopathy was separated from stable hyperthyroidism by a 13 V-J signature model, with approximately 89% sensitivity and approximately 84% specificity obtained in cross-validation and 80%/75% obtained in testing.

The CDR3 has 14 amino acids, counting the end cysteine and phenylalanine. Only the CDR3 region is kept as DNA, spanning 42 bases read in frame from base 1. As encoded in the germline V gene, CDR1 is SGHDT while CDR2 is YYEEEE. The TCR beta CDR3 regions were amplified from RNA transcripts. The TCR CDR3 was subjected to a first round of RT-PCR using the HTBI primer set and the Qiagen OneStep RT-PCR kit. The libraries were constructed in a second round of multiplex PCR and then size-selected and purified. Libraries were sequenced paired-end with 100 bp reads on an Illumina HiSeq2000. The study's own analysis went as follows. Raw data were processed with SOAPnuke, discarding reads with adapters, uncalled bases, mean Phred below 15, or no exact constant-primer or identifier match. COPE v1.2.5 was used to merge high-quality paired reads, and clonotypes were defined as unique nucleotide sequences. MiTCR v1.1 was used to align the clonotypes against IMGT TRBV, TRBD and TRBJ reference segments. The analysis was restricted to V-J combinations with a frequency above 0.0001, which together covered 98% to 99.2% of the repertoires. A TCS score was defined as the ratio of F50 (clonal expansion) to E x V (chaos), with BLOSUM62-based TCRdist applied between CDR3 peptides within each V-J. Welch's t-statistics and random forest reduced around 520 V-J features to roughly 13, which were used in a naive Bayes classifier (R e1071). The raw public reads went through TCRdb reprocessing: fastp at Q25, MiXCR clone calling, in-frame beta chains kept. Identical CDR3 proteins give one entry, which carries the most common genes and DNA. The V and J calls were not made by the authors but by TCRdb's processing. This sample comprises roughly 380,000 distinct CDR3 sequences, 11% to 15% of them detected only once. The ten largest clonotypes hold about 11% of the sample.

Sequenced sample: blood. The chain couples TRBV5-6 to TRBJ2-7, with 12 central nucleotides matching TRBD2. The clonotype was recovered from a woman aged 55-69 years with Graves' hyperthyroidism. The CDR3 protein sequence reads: CASSSTSGSRELYF. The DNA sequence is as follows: TGTGCCAGCAGCTCGACTAGCGGGAGCCGCGAGCTGTACTTC.